This section outlines one TCR beta chain sequence together with its context. The germline CDR1 and CDR2 sequences are MNHEY and SMNVEV (reference sequence). This CDR3 region has 17 residues. V lost 2 bases, J lost 5 bases, and 18 bases lay in between. Libraries were prepared by immunoSEQ multiplex PCR; TCRdb keeps only in-frame clonotypes and omits some of them. The data hold about 260,000 clones, with under 90% observed a single time. This record comes from a study of blood T cell repertoires in COVID-19. The specimen sequenced was PBMCs or T cells enriched from blood (not recorded which). The origin of this receptor is a man between 25 and 39 years old with acute COVID-19. The chain is built from TRBV27 and TRBJ1-4; tentative D call: TRBD1 (6 bases). CDR3 nucleotides: TGTGCCAGCAGTTTAAGGGGGACGGCCTTTCTGAATGAAAAACTGTTTTTT. This sequence encodes CASSLRGTAFLNEKLFF.